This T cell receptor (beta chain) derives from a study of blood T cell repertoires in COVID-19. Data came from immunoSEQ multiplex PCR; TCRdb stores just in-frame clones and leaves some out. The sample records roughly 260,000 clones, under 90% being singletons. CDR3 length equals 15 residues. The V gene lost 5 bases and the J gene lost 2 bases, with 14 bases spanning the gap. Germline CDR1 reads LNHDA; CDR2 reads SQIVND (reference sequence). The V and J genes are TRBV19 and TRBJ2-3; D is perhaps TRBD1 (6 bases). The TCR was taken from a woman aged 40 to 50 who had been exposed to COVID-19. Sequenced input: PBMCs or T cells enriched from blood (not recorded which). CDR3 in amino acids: CASSPGAYITDTQYF. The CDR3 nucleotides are TGTGCCAGTAGTCCAGGGGCATATATCACAGATACGCAGTATTTT.